The table lists the clone carrying this T cell receptor beta chain with a few counts. Its antigen remains unknown. Its ends do not fully match the called genes, so a read error is possible. Primers: 60 Vbeta forward and 13 Jbeta reverse. Generated by immunoSEQ multiplex PCR, the TCRdb table keeps only in-frame clones and is missing some. The sample holds 90,000 to 100,000 clones; about two thirds are singletons and the top ten take over 1%. The length of the CDR3 is 13 residues. Germline V gives CDR1 SEHNR, CDR2 FQNEAQ (reference sequence). The data belong to a study of cytomegalovirus exposure and HLA in healthy donors. Study summary: HLA-typed donors were the source of 82 million or so unique TCRs, which an early data release held.

Study conclusions and caveats: As a later analysis showed, several of the most significant clusters appeared to be linked to common viral pathogens. According to the study, roughly 180 TCR beta chains were cytomegalovirus-associated.

This sequence originates from a female donor in good health and CMV-seronegative. Sequencing was done on a sample of PBMCs. This chain connects TRBV7-9 to TRBJ1-1; TRBD1 matches at 7 bases. Written as DNA, the CDR3 is TGTTCCAGCAGCTTAACGACTCAGGGGGTAGCTTTCTTT. It specifies CSSSLTTQGVAFF.